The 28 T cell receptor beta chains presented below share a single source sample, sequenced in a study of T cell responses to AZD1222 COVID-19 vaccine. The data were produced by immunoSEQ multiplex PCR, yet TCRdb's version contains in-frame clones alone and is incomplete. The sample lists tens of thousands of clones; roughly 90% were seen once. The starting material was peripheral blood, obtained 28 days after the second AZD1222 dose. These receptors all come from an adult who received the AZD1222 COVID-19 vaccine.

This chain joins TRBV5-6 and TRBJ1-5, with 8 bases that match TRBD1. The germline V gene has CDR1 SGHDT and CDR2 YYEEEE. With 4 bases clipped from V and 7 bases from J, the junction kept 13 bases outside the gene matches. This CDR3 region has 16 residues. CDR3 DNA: TGTGCCAGCAGCCTCTGGGACAGGTCATCAAGCCAGCCCCAGCATTTT. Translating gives CASSLWDRSSSQPQHF. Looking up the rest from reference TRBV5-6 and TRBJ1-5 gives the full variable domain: DAGVTQSPTHLIKTRGQQVTLRCSPKSGHDTVSWYQQALGQGPQFIFQYYEEEERQRGNFPDRFSGHQFPNYSSELNVNALLLGDSALYLCASSLWDRSSSQPQHFGDGTRLSIL.

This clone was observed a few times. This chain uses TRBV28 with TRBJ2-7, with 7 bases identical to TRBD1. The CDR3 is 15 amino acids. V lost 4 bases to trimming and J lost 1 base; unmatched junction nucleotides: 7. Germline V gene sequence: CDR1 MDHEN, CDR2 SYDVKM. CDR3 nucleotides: TGTGCCAGCAGTTCGCCGGGACAGTCATCCTACGAGCAGTACTTC. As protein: CASSSPGQSSYEQYF.

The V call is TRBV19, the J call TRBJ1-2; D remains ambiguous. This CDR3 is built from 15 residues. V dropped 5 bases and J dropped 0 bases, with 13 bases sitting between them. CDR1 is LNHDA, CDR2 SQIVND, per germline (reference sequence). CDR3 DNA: TGTGCCAGTAGTTTGGACGGGATGGCTAACTATGGCTACACCTTC. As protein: CASSLDGMANYGYTF.

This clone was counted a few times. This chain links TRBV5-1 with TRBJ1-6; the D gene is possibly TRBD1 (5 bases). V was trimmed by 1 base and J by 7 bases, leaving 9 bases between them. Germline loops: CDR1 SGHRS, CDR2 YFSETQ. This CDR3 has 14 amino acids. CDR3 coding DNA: TGCGCCAGCAGCTTGTCAGGGTTCAATTCACCCCTCCACTTT. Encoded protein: CASSLSGFNSPLHF.

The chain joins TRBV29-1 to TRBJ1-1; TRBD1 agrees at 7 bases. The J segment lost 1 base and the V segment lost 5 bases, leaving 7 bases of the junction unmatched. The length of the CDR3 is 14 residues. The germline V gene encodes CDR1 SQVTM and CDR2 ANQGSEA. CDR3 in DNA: TGCAGCGTTAATTCAGGGGGTCCGAACACTGAAGCTTTCTTT. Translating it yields CSVNSGGPNTEAFF.

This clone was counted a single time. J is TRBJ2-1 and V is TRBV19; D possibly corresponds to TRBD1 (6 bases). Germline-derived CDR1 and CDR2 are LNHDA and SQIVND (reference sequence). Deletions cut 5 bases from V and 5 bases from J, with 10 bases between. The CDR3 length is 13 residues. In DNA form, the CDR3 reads TGTGCCAGTAGTCTCAGGGGCCACAATGAGCAGTTCTTC. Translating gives CASSLRGHNEQFF.

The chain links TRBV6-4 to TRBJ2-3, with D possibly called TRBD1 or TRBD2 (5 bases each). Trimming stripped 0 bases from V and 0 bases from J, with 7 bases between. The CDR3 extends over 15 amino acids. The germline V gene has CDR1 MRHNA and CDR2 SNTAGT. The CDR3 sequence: CASSDSGESTDTQYF. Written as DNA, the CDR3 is TGTGCCAGCAGTGACTCGGGGGAAAGCACAGATACGCAGTATTTT.

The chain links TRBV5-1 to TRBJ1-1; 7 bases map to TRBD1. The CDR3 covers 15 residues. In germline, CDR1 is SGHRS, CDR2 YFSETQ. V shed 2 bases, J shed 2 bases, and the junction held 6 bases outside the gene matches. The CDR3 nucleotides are TGCGCCAGCAGCTTCGGCGGGACAGCTAACACTGAAGCTTTCTTT. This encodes CASSFGGTANTEAFF.

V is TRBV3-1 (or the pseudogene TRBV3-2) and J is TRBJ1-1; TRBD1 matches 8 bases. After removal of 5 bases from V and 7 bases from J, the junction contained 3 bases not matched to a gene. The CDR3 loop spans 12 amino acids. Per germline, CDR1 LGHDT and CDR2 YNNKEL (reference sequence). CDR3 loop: CASSGQGLEAFF. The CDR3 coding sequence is TGTGCCAGCAGCGGACAGGGCCTTGAAGCTTTCTTT.

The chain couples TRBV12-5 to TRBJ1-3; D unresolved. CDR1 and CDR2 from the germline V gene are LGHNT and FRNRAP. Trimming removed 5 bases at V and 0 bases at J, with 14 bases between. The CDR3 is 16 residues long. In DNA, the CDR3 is TGTGCTAGTGGTATAGGCGACCCGAGCTCTGGAAACACCATATATTTT. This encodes CASGIGDPSSGNTIYF.

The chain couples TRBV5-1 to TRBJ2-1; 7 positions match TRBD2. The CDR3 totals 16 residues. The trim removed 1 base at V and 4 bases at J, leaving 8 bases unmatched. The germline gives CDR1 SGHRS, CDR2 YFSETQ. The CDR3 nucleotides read TGCGCCAGCAGCTTGCCGTGGGCTAGCGGTTACAATGAGCAGTTCTTC. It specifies CASSLPWASGYNEQFF.

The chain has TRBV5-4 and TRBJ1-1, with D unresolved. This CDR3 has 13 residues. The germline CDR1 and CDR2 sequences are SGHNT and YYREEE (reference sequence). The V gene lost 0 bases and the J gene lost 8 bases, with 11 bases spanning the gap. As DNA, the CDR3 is TGTGCCAGCAGCTTGGATGGTATAGGGGAAGCTTTCTTT. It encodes CASSLDGIGEAFF.

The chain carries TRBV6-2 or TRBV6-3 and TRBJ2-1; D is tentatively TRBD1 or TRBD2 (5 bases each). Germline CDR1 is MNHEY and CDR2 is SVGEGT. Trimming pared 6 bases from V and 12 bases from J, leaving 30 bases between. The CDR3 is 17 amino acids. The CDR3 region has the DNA TGTGCCAGCAGCCACGTTTCTGTTACGGGGCAGTTGGTGTGGCAGTTCTTC. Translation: CASSHVSVTGQLVWQFF.

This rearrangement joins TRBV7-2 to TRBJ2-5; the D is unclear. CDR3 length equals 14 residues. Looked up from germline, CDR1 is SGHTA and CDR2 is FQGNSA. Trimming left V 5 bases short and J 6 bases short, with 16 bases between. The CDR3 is CASSASGFYKTQYF. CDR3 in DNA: TGTGCCAGCAGCGCCTCTGGGTTTTATAAGACCCAGTACTTC. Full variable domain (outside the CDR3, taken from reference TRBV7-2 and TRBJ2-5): GAGVSQSPSNKVTEKGKDVELRCDPISGHTALYWYRQSLGQGLEFLIYFQGNSAPDKSGLPSDRFSAERTGGSVSTLTIQRTQQEDSAVYLCASSASGFYKTQYFGPGTRLLVL.

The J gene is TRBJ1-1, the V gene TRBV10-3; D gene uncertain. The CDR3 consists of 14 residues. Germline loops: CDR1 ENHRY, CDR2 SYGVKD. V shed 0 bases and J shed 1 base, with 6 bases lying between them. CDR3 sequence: CAISESRQNTEAFF. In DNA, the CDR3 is TGTGCCATCAGTGAGTCGAGGCAGAACACTGAAGCTTTCTTT.

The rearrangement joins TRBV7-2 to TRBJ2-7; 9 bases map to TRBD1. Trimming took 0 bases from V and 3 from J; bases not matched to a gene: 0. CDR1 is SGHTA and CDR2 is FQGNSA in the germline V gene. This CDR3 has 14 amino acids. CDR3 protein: CASSLATGGYEQYF. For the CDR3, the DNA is TGTGCCAGCAGCTTAGCGACAGGGGGCTACGAGCAGTACTTC.

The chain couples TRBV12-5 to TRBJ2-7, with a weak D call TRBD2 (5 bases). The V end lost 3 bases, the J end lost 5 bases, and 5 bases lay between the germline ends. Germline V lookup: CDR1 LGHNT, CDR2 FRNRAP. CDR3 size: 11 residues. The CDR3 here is CASGFGDEQYF. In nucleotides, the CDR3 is TGTGCTAGTGGTTTCGGGGACGAGCAGTACTTC.

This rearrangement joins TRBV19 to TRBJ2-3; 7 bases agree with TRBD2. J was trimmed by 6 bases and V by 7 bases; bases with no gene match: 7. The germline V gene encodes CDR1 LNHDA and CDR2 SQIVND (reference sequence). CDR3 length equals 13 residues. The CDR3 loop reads CASTGGTTDTQYF. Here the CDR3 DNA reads TGTGCCAGTACGGGTGGGACTACTGATACGCAGTATTTT.

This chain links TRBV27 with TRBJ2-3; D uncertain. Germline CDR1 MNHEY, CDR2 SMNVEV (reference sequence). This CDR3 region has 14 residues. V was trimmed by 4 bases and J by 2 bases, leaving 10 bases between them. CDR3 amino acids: CASSSGGVTDTQYF. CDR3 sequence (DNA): TGTGCCAGCAGTTCAGGCGGAGTCACAGATACGCAGTATTTT.

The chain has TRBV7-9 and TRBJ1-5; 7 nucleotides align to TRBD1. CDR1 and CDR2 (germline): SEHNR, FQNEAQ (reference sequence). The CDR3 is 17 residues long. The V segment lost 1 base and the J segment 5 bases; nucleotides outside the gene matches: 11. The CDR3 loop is CASSLDGDRTKHQPQHF. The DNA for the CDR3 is TGTGCCAGCAGCTTAGACGGGGACAGAACCAAACATCAGCCCCAGCATTTT.

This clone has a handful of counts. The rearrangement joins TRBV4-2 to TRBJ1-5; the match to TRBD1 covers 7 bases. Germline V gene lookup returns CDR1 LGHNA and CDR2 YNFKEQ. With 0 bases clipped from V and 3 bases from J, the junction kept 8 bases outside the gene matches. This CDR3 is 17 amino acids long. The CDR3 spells CASSQDPPRGNNQPQHF. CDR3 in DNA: TGTGCCAGCAGCCAAGATCCCCCCAGGGGGAACAATCAGCCCCAGCATTTT.

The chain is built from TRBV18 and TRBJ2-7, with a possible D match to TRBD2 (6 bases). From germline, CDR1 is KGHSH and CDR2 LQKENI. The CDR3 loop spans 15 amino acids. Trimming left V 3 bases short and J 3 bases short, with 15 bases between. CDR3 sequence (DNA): TGTGCCAGCTCACCCATGGGTAGCGGTGACTACGAGCAGTACTTC. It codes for CASSPMGSGDYEQYF.

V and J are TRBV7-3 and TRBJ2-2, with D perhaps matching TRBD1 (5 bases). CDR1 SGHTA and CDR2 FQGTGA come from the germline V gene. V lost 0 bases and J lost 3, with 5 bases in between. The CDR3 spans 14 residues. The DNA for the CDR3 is TGTGCCAGCAGCTTAACCAGGGACACCGGGGAGCTGTTTTTT. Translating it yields CASSLTRDTGELFF.

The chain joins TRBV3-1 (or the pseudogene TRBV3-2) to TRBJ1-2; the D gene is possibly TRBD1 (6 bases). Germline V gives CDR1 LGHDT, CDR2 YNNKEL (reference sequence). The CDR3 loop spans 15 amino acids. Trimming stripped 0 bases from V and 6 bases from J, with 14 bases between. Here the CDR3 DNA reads TGTGCCAGCAGCCAAGAGGGGGGCAGGGGTCATGGCTACACCTTC. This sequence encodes CASSQEGGRGHGYTF.

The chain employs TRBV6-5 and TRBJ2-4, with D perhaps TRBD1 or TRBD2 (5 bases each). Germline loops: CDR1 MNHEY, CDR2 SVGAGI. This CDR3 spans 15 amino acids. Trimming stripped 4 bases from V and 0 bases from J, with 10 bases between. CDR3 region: CASSSGTLAKNIQYF. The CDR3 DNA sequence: TGTGCCAGCAGTTCCGGGACGCTAGCCAAAAACATTCAGTACTTC.

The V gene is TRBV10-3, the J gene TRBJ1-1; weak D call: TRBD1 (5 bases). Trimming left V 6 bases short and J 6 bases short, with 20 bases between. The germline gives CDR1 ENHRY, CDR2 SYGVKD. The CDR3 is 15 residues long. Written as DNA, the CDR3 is TGTGCCATCAGAGACTCTCGGCTACCAGGGCCTGAAGCTTTCTTT. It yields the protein CAIRDSRLPGPEAFF.

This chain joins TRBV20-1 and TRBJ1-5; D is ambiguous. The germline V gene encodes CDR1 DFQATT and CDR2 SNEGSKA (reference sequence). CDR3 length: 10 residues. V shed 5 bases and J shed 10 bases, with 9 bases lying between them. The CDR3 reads CSAYDFPQHF. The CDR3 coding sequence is TGCAGTGCTTACGACTTCCCCCAGCATTTT.

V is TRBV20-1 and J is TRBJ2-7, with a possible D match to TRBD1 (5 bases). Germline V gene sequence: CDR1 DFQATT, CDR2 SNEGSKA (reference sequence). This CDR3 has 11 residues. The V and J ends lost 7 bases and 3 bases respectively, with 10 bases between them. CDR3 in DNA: TGCAGTGTCCCGGACAACTACGAGCAGTACTTC. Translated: CSVPDNYEQYF.